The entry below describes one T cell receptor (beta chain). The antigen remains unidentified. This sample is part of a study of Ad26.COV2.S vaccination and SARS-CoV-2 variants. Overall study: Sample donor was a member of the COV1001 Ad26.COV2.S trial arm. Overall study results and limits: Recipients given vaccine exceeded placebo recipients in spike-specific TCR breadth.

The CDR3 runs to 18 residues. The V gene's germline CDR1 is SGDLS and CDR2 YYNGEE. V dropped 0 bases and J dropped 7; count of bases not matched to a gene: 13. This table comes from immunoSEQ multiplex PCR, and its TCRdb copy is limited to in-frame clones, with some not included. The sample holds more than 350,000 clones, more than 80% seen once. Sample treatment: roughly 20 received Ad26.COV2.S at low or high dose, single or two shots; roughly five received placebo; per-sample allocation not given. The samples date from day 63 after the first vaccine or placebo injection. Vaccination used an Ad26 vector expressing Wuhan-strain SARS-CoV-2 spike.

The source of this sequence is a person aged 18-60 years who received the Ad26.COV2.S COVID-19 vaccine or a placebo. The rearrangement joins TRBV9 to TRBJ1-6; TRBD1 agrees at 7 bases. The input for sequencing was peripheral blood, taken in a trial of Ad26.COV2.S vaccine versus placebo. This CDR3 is CASSVGRSTGTANSPLHF. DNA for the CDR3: TGTGCCAGCAGCGTAGGGCGGTCCACCGGGACAGCCAATTCACCCCTCCACTTT.